This T cell receptor beta chain was recovered during a study of cytomegalovirus exposure and HLA in healthy donors. Study conclusions and caveats: CMV serostatus alone was available as immune exposure information.

The PCR contained 60 Vbeta and 13 Jbeta primers. Clones were read by immunoSEQ multiplex PCR, and TCRdb kept only the in-frame ones, dropping some. The sample includes about 82,000 clones, roughly 74% of them seen just once. As for this clone: What it recognizes is unknown.

Germline CDR1 and CDR2: SEHNR and FQNEAQ (reference sequence). Trimming stripped 1 base from V and 10 bases from J, with 15 bases between. The CDR3 consists of 14 residues. This rearrangement joins TRBV7-9 to TRBJ2-3; D might be TRBD2 (6 bases). The TCR sequence derives from a woman between 50 and 59 years old in good health and CMV-seropositive. The sample consisted of PBMCs. The CDR3 protein is CASSLVASAGAQYF. The CDR3 DNA reads as TGTGCCAGCAGCTTAGTGGCTAGCGCTGGTGCGCAGTATTTT.